The 9 T cell receptor beta chains reported below all come from one sample, sequenced in a study of shared clonotypes between healthy human individuals (dated by TCRdb to about 2020). To prepare the library, the immunoSEQ multiplex PCR assay was applied. Imported from immuneACCESS, the table was reduced by TCRdb to in-frame sequences with V and J called. These copies leave out some clones; in studies compared against another copy, an unresolved V gene accounts for under half, and the cause of the remainder is not known. Recorded for this sample are roughly 490,000 clones; about 79% of them occurred a single time. Clones ranked in the top ten supply approximately 13% of the sample. Sequencing input: PBMCs. The receptors come from a woman aged 40 to 50 in good health. Some clones in this sample may be carry-over from other donors' samples.

V and J are TRBV6-5 and TRBJ2-3, with 9 nucleotides matching TRBD1. This CDR3 is built from 15 residues. The V and J ends lost 2 bases and 7 bases, in that order; junction bases with no gene match: 7. Germline V gives CDR1 MNHEY, CDR2 SVGAGI. DNA for the CDR3: TGTGCCAGCAGTTACCCCCGGGACAGGGCGAATACGCAGTATTTT. Protein: CASSYPRDRANTQYF.

This clone was seen more than once but under ten times. The V call is TRBV5-6, the J call TRBJ1-5; no clear D gene. There are 14 residues in the CDR3. Trimming took off 2 bases at V and 2 bases at J, with 8 bases between the two ends. CDR1 and CDR2 (germline): SGHDT, YYEEEE. DNA of the CDR3: TGTGCCAGCAGCTTTGAGGGAGGCAATCAGCCCCAGCATTTT. Translation: CASSFEGGNQPQHF.

This clone was recorded only once. This chain connects TRBV6-1 to TRBJ2-7; weak D call: TRBD1 (6 bases). The germline gives CDR1 MNHNS, CDR2 SASEGT. The CDR3 totals 11 residues. V lost 10 bases and J lost 3, with 10 bases in between. The CDR3, as DNA: TGTGCCACCACAGGGTTCTACGAGCAGTACTTC. The encoded protein is CATTGFYEQYF.

This clone was seen ten or more times. One end of the junction fails to match germline, which may point to a read error. J is TRBJ2-1 and V is TRBV7-7, with 8 nucleotides matching TRBD2. This CDR3 has 14 amino acids. CDR1 is SSHAT and CDR2 is FNYEAQ in the germline V gene (reference sequence). The CDR3 protein is CASSLERERAEQFF. The DNA of the CDR3 is TGTGCTAGCAGCTTGGAGCGGGAGAGGGCTGAGCAGTTCTTC.

The chain has TRBV7-2 and TRBJ2-4; tentatively, D is TRBD1 or TRBD2 (5 bases each). The CDR3 is 14 residues long. CDR1 and CDR2 (germline): SGHTA, FQGNSA. Trimming took off 4 bases at V and 6 bases at J, with 13 bases between the two ends. DNA for the CDR3: TGTGCCAGCAGCTGGGGGACCGGTACAAACATTCAGTACTTC. As protein: CASSWGTGTNIQYF.

The chain uses TRBV19 and TRBJ1-5; 9 bases line up with TRBD1. This CDR3 is 14 amino acids long. Trimming cost V 6 bases and J 6 bases; bases outside gene matches: 6. CDR1 is LNHDA, CDR2 SQIVND, per germline (reference sequence). CDR3 nucleotides: TGTGCCAGTAGCCACACAGGGGGCGGTCAGCCCCAGCATTTT. Translated, it gives CASSHTGGGQPQHF.

In DNA form, the CDR3 reads TGTGCCAGCAGCTCTCCACAGGCCTCTGGAAACACCATATATTTT. It is translated as CASSSPQASGNTIYF. V gene TRBV5-4 combines with J gene TRBJ1-3; tentative D call: TRBD1 (5 bases). V gave up 3 bases and J gave up 0 bases, with 10 bases separating them. CDR3 length: 15 amino acids. From germline, CDR1 is SGHNT and CDR2 YYREEE (reference sequence).

This clone was recorded only once. CDR3 coding DNA: TGTGCCAGCAGCTTAGGGTACGGCTACAATGAGCAGTTCTTC. Amino acids: CASSLGYGYNEQFF. The V and J genes are TRBV11-3 and TRBJ2-1; D unresolved. Germline V gives CDR1 SGHNT, CDR2 YENEEA. V was shortened by 1 base and J by 3 bases, with 7 bases between the two germline ends. This CDR3 region has 14 residues.

V and J are TRBV28 and TRBJ1-5; 8 bases are a match to TRBD1. Germline-derived CDR1 and CDR2 are MDHEN and SYDVKM. This CDR3 is 14 amino acids long. Trimming cost V 3 bases and J 7 bases; bases outside gene matches: 5. This CDR3 reads CASSFDRGRQPQHF. CDR3 sequence (DNA): TGTGCCAGCAGTTTTGACAGGGGTAGGCAGCCCCAGCATTTT.